What follows is one TCR beta chain and its context. The sample originates from a study of T cells in localized non-small cell lung cancer. V lost 0 bases and J lost 10; bases outside the gene matches: 0. Germline-derived CDR1 and CDR2 are SGDLS and YYNGEE. The CDR3 covers 12 residues. Some clones are missing from TCRdb's copy, which holds only in-frame ones; the method was immunoSEQ multiplex PCR. The sample has tens of thousands of clones; approximately 80% are singletons. The specimen comprised PBMCs, sampled before any cancer treatment. The clonotype comes from a man aged 35-69 years with stage II lung adenocarcinoma. The rearrangement joins TRBV9 to TRBJ2-3, with 9 bases matching TRBD1. The CDR3 nucleotides read TGTGCCAGCAGCGTAGGGACAGGGGCGCAGTATTTT. Translating it yields CASSVGTGAQYF. Full variable domain (remainder filled in from reference TRBV9 and TRBJ2-3): DSGVTQTPKHLITATGQRVTLRCSPRSGDLSVYWYQQSLDQGLQFLIQYYNGEERAKGNILERFSAQQFPDLHSELNLSSLELGDSALYFCASSVGTGAQYFGPGTRLTVL.